This T cell receptor (beta chain) originates from a study of early T cells in non-severe SARS-CoV-2 infection. Individual cDNA molecules carried attached unique molecular identifiers. MiXCR was run by TCRdb on the 5' RACE reads, yielding one entry per CDR3 protein. The sample shows roughly 100,000 distinct CDR3 sequences, around 12% of them seen only once. This clonotype was counted only a few times. Trimming pared 5 bases from V and 0 bases from J, leaving 10 bases between. The germline gives CDR1 SGHAT, CDR2 FQNNGV. CDR3 length equals 15 residues. The receptor comes from an adult who was a healthcare worker with PCR-confirmed SARS-CoV-2 infection or an uninfected control (not recorded which). Source material: whole blood. The chain has TRBV11-2 and TRBJ2-2; D may be TRBD2 (5 bases). The DNA for the CDR3 is TGTGCCAGCAGCCTAGGACTCACGAACACCGGGGAGCTGTTTTTT. As protein: CASSLGLTNTGELFF. Full variable domain (remainder filled in from reference TRBV11-2 and TRBJ2-2): EAGVAQSPRYKIIEKRQSVAFWCNPISGHATLYWYQQILGQGPKLLIQFQNNGVVDDSQLPKDRFSAERLKGVDSTLKIQPAKLEDSAVYLCASSLGLTNTGELFFGEGSRLTVL.